This is a list of T cell receptor beta chains from one sample in a study of OX40 agonist ivuxolimab in advanced cancers. The assay was immunoSEQ multiplex PCR, and TCRdb's table has in-frame clones only and misses some. In the table there are approximately 73,000 clones, about 85% of which are singletons. The source was CD4+ or CD8+ T cells sorted from blood, collected in a trial of the OX40 agonist ivuxolimab. All receptors derive from an adult with an advanced solid tumor such as melanoma, head and neck, liver or kidney cancer. Each CDR3 is given without its conserved first and last residue. The D gene is left open where the match is weak. A clone size is listed for some rows: how often the clone was seen (once, few, many), or a class if it is expanded.

v_call	clone_size	d_call	cdr3_aa
TRBV7-9	-	-	ASSGSYGYT
TRBV5-4	-	TRBD1	ASSLGKGADYGYT
TRBV5-4	-	-	ASSLAGGSNTEAF
TRBV12-5	-	-	ASGLDYEQY
TRBV29-1	-	TRBD1	SVTGQGRSYEQY
TRBV15	-	-	ATSRDIGNQPQH
TRBV7-2	-	TRBD2	ASSLETSPVRNEQF
TRBV9	-	TRBD1	ASSVGRDRGPAF
TRBV28	-	TRBD1	ASSSEGQGGYEQY
TRBV18	-	-	ASSPPGRNYGYT
TRBV28	-	-	ASRTDTEAF
TRBV10-3	-	TRBD1	AIRQGAGELF
TRBV2	-	TRBD1	ASRERTGVNTGELF
TRBV7-2	once	TRBD1	ASSRQGPSYNEQF
TRBV7-2	-	-	ASSLEGRRGTEAF
TRBV5-1	-	-	ASTVRAGGYT
TRBV5-1	once	-	ASSLSGAGYGYT
TRBV7-9	-	-	ASSLGGGETYNEQF
TRBV11-1	-	-	ASSRVPGSYNEQF
TRBV6-6	-	TRBD1	ASSDGQGSYEQY
TRBV28	-	-	ASSPSIGGGQPQH
TRBV7-2	-	TRBD2	ASSRGGEGYEQY
TRBV7-2	-	-	ASSPSGTENIQY
TRBV4-1	-	-	ASSQVPGAREQY
TRBV30	-	-	AWGSGPTYEQY
TRBV11-2	-	-	ASSPQWGASETQY
TRBV30	-	-	AWRGEGNQPQH
TRBV28	-	-	ASSSSGFSTDTQY
TRBV18	-	-	ASSPSLDGYT
TRBV28	-	TRBD2	ASSPLKSSGGAYEQF
TRBV7-6	-	TRBD2	ASSLEASGGTNEQF
TRBV5-1	-	TRBD2	ASSLKGLAGDNTGELF
TRBV10-3	-	-	AISEEPVDTGELF
TRBV11-2	-	TRBD1	ASSRDRWGNTIY
TRBV6-6	-	-	ASSSTKSHGAYEQY
TRBV28	once	-	ASRTRGGTDTQY
TRBV18	-	-	ASSPPHTYNEQF
TRBV7-9	-	-	ASSLDTQETQY
TRBV9	-	TRBD2	ASSPRASGTNTGELF
TRBV6-5	-	-	ASSYGTTGTNTEAF